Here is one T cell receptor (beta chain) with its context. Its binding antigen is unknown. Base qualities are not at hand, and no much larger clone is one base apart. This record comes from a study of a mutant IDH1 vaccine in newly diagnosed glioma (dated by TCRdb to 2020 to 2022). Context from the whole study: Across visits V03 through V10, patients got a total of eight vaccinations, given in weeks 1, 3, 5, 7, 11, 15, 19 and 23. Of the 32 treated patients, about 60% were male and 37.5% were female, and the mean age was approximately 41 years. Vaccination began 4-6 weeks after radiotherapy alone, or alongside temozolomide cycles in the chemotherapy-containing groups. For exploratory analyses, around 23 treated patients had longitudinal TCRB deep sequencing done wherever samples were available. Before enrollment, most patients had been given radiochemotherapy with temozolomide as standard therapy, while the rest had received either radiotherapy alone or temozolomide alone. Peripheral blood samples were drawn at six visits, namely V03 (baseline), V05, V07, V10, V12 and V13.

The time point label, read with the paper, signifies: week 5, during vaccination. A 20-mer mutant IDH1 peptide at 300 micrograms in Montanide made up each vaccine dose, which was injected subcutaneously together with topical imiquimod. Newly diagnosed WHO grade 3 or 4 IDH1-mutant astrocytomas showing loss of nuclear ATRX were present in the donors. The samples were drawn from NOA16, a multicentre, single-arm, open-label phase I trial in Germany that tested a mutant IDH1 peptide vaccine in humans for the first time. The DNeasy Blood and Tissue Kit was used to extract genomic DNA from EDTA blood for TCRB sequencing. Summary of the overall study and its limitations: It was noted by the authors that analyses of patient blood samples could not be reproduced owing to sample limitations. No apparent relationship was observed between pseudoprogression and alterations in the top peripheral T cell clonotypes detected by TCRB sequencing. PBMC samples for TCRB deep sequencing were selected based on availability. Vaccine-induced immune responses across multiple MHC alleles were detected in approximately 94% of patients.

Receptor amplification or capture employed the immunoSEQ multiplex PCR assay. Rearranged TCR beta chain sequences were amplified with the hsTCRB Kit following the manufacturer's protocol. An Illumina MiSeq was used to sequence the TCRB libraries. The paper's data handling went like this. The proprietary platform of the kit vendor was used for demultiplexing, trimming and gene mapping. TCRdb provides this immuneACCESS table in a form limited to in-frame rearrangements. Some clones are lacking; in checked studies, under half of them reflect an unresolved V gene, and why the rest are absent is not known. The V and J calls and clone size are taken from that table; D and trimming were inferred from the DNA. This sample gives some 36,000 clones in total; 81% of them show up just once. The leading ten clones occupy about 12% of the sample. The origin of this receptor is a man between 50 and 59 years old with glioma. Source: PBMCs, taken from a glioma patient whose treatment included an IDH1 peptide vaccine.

The DNA is as follows: TGTGCCATCAGTGAGTCGGGGACAGGGTGGCACAATGAGCAGTTCTTC. It translates as CAISESGTGWHNEQFF. Recombination linked TRBV10-3 to TRBJ2-1, with 9 middle bases fitting TRBD1. CDR1 ENHRY and CDR2 SYGVKD were looked up in the germline V gene. Relative to germline, V is missing 0 bases and J is missing 5 bases, with 5 bases of the junction outside any gene match. The CDR3, from cysteine to phenylalanine, totals 16 residues. Only CDR3 DNA is held: 48 bases, read in frame from base 1.